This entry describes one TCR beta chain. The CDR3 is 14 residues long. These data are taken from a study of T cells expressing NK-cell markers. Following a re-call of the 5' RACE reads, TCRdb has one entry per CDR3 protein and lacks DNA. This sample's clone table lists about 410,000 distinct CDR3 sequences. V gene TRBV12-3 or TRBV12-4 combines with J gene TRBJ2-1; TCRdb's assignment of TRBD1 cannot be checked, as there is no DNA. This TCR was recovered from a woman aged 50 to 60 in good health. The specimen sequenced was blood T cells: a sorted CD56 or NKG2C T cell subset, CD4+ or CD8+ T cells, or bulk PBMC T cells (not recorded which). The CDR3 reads CASSFRWALGEQFF.